The rows below give T cell receptor beta chains drawn from one sample of a study of cytomegalovirus exposure and HLA in healthy donors. TCRdb's table, derived via immunoSEQ multiplex PCR, lists solely in-frame clones and lacks some. The sample carries around 220,000 clones, 85% to 90% recorded once. Sequencing used PBMCs. These receptors were obtained from a woman aged 18-30 years in good health and CMV-seronegative. Each CDR3 is given with its conserved first and last residue. The order of the fields is D gene, V gene, J gene, clone size, CDR3 length, CDR3 protein, CDR3 DNA. A D gene is named only where the DNA matches it firmly. The listing skips clone size in some rows; elsewhere it reads once, few, many or a size class.

d_gene: TRBD2
v_gene: TRBV7-2
j_gene: TRBJ2-1
abundance: .
len: 15
CDR3aa: CASSSGLAVYNEQFF
CDR3nt: TGTGCCAGCAGCTCCGGACTAGCGGTATACAATGAGCAGTTCTTC

d_gene: TRBD1
v_gene: TRBV27
j_gene: TRBJ2-5
abundance: .
len: 15
CDR3aa: CASSYFGQGQETQYF
CDR3nt: TGTGCCAGCAGTTACTTCGGACAGGGGCAAGAGACCCAGTACTTC

d_gene: .
v_gene: TRBV7-2
j_gene: TRBJ1-4
abundance: .
len: 16
CDR3aa: CASSLGFSTGNEKLFF
CDR3nt: TGTGCCAGCAGCTTAGGGTTTTCTACCGGGAATGAAAAACTGTTTTTT

d_gene: .
v_gene: TRBV5-1
j_gene: TRBJ2-5
abundance: .
len: 14
CDR3aa: CASRQLSRQETQYF
CDR3nt: TGCGCCAGCAGGCAACTGTCCCGCCAAGAGACCCAGTACTTC

d_gene: .
v_gene: TRBV28
j_gene: TRBJ2-3
abundance: .
len: 14
CDR3aa: CASSLRGRGDTQYF
CDR3nt: TGTGCCAGCAGTTTACGGGGGAGAGGAGATACGCAGTATTTT

d_gene: .
v_gene: TRBV21-1
j_gene: TRBJ2-5
abundance: .
len: 18
CDR3aa: CASSKDDWSRLYQETQYF
CDR3nt: TGTGCCAGCAGCAAAGACGACTGGAGCCGGCTGTACCAAGAGACCCAGTACTTC

d_gene: .
v_gene: TRBV29-1
j_gene: TRBJ1-3
abundance: .
len: 15
CDR3aa: CSARQGNDVGNTIYF
CDR3nt: TGCAGCGCGAGGCAGGGGAACGACGTTGGAAACACCATATATTTT

d_gene: TRBD2
v_gene: TRBV14
j_gene: TRBJ2-3
abundance: .
len: 17
CDR3aa: CASSQPLGLAGADTQYF
CDR3nt: TGTGCCAGCAGCCAACCTCTGGGACTAGCGGGAGCAGATACGCAGTATTTT

d_gene: TRBD2
v_gene: TRBV27
j_gene: TRBJ2-1
abundance: .
len: 15
CDR3aa: CASSLSGRSDNEQFF
CDR3nt: TGTGCCAGCAGCCTTAGCGGGAGAAGTGACAATGAGCAGTTCTTC

d_gene: .
v_gene: TRBV18
j_gene: TRBJ2-7
abundance: .
len: 12
CDR3aa: CASSPGSYEQYF
CDR3nt: TGTGCCAGCTCACCCGGTTCCTACGAGCAGTACTTC

d_gene: .
v_gene: TRBV30
j_gene: TRBJ1-1
abundance: once
len: 12
CDR3aa: CASYSGVRRAFF
CDR3nt: TGTGCCTCTTACTCAGGGGTACGGAGGGCTTTCTTT

d_gene: TRBD1
v_gene: TRBV28
j_gene: TRBJ2-7
abundance: .
len: 16
CDR3aa: CASSLGQGVVTGEQYF
CDR3nt: TGTGCCAGCAGTTTGGGACAGGGGGTCGTGACAGGCGAGCAGTACTTC

d_gene: TRBD1
v_gene: TRBV5-1
j_gene: TRBJ1-1
abundance: .
len: 15
CDR3aa: CASSLQGQGGTEAFF
CDR3nt: TGCGCCAGCAGCTTACAAGGACAGGGAGGGACTGAAGCTTTCTTT